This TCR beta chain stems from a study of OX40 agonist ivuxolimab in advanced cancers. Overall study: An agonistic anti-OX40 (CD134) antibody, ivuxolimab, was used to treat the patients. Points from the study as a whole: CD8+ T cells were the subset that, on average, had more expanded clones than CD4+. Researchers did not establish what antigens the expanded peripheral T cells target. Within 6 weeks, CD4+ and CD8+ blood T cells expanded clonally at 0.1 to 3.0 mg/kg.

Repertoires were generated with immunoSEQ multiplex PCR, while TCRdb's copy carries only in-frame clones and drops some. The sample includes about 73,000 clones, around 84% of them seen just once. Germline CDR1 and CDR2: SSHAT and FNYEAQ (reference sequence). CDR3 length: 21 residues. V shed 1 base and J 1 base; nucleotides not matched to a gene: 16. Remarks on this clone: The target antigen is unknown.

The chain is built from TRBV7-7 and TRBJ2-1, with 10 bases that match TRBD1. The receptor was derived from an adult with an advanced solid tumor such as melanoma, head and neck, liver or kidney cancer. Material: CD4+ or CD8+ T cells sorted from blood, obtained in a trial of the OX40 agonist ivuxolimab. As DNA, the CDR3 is TGTGCCAGCAGCTTAGAGGGGACGGGACAGGGGATAACGAGGTCCTACAATGAGCAGTTCTTC. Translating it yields CASSLEGTGQGITRSYNEQFF.